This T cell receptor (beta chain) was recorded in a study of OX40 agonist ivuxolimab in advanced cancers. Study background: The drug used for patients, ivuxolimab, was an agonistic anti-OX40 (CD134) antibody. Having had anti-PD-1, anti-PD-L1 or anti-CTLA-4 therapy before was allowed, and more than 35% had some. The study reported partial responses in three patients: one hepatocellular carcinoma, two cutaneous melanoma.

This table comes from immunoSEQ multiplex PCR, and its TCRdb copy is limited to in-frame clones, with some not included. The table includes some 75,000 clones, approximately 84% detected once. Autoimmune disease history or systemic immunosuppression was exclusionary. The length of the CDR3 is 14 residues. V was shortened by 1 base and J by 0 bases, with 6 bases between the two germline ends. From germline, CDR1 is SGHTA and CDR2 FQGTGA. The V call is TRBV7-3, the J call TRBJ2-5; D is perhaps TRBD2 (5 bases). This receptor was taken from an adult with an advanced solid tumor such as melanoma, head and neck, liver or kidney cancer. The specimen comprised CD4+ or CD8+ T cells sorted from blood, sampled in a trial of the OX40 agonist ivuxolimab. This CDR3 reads CASSLRADQETQYF. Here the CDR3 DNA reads TGTGCCAGCAGCTTAAGAGCGGACCAAGAGACCCAGTACTTC.